This T cell receptor (beta chain) came from a study of identical twins. MiXCR, run by TCRdb on the 5' RACE reads, gives a single entry per CDR3 protein. Of 550,000 to 700,000 distinct CDR3 sequences listed, approximately 10% are singletons. CDR3 length: 13 amino acids. The germline V gene has CDR1 SEHNR and CDR2 FQNEAQ (reference sequence). Trimming stripped 7 bases from V and 5 bases from J, with 14 bases between. A further study also used this sample, focusing on yellow fever vaccine responses in identical twins.

This receptor was identified in a young woman in good health. This chain joins TRBV7-9 and TRBJ1-1, with a tentative D call TRBD1 (5 bases). The sample was PBMCs. The CDR3 protein is CASKPSGGTEAFF. The CDR3 DNA sequence: TGTGCCAGCAAACCGTCTGGGGGTACTGAAGCTTTCTTT.